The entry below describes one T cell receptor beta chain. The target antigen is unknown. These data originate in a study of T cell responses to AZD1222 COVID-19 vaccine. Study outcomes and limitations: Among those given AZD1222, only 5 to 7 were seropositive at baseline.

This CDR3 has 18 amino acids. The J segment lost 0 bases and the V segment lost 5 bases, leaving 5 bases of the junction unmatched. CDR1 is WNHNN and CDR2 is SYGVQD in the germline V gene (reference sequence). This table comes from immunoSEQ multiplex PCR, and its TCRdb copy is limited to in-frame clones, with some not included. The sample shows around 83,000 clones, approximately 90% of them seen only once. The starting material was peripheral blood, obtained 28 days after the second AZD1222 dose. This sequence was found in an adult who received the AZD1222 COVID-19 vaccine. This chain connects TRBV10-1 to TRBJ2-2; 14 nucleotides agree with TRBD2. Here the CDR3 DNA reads TGCGCCAGCAGTCCGAGACTAGCGGGGGGGCCGAACACCGGGGAGCTGTTTTTT. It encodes CASSPRLAGGPNTGELFF.